Detailed here is one T cell receptor beta chain. What it binds is unknown. Researchers took blood at baseline, on cycle 4 day 1, and on cycle 7 day 1. These data come from a study of OX40 agonist ivuxolimab in advanced cancers. The CDR3 length is 14 residues. The V end lost 5 bases, the J end lost 2 bases, and 9 bases lay between the germline ends. Germline V gene sequence: CDR1 MDHEN, CDR2 SYDVKM. Regarding the study as a whole: Expanded peripheral T-cell antigen specificity went undetermined.

Measured with immunoSEQ multiplex PCR; TCRdb has only the in-frame clones, and not every one. The sample has 30,000 to 40,000 clones, about 81% seen once; the top ten hold roughly a fifth. The rearrangement links TRBV28 to TRBJ2-2; D not certain. The sample in question was CD4+ or CD8+ T cells sorted from blood, obtained in a trial of the OX40 agonist ivuxolimab. The receptor was derived from an adult with an advanced solid tumor such as melanoma, head and neck, liver or kidney cancer. In DNA, the CDR3 is TGTGCCAGCAGTCCTCCTCATAACACCGGGGAGCTGTTTTTT. The encoded protein is CASSPPHNTGELFF.